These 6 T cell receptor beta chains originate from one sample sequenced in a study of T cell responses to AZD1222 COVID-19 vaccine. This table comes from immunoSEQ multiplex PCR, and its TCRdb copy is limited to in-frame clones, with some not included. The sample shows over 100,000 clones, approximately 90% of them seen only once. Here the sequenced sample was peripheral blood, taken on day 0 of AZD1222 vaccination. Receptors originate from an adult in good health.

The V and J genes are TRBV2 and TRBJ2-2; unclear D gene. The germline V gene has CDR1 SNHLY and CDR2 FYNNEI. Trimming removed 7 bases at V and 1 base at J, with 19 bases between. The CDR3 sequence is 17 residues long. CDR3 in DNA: TGTGCCAGCACAGTGATGACTGGCCCGGGGAACACCGGGGAGCTGTTTTTT. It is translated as CASTVMTGPGNTGELFF.

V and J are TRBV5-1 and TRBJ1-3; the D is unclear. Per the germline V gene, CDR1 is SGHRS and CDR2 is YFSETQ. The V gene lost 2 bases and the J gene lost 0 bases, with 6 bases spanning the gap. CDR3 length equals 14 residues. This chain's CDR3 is CASSLVPSGNTIYF. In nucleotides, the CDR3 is TGCGCCAGCAGCTTAGTTCCCTCTGGAAACACCATATATTTT.

Here the CDR3 reads CASSPTSVYRRITGELFF. CDR3 in DNA: TGTGCCAGCAGTCCAACCTCCGTTTACAGGCGGATCACCGGGGAGCTGTTTTTT. The genes are TRBV28 and TRBJ2-2; D is possibly TRBD1 (5 bases). CDR1 and CDR2 from the germline V gene are MDHEN and SYDVKM. This CDR3 comprises 18 residues. The ends were cut back, 5 bases at V and 4 bases at J, with 23 bases in the middle. The whole variable domain, filled in from reference TRBV28 and TRBJ2-2, reads DVKVTQSSRYLVKRTGEKVFLECVQDMDHENMFWYRQDPGLGLRLIYFSYDVKMKEKGDIPEGYSVSREKKERFSLILESASTNQTSMYLCASSPTSVYRRITGELFFGEGSRLTVL.

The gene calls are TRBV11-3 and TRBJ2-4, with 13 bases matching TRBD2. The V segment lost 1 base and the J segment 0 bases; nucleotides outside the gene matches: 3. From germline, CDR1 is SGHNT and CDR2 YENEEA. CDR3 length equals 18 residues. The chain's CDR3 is CASSLGGLAGVAKNIQYF. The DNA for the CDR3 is TGTGCCAGCAGCTTAGGAGGACTAGCGGGAGTAGCCAAAAACATTCAGTACTTC.

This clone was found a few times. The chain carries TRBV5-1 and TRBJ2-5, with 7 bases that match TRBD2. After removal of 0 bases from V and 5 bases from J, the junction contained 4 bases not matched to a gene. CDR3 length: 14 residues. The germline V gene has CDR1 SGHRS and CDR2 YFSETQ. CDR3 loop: CASSLGLAGETQYF. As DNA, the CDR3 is TGCGCCAGCAGCTTGGGACTAGCTGGGGAGACCCAGTACTTC.

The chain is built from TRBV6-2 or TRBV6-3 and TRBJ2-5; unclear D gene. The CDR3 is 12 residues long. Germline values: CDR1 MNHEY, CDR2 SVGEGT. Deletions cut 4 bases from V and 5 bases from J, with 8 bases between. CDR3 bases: TGTGCCAGCAGTTGGGTGGGGGAGACCCAGTACTTC. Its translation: CASSWVGETQYF.